The present TCR beta chain was sequenced within a study of blood T cell repertoires in COVID-19. In regard to this clone: Other DNA sequences in this sample translate to the same CDR3.

Sequenced by immunoSEQ multiplex PCR; TCRdb stores in-frame clones only, minus some. This table has over 300,000 clones, 86% appearing once. The V gene's germline CDR1 is SGDLS and CDR2 YYNGEE. The CDR3 has 13 residues. V lost 0 bases and J 0 bases, leaving 3 bases between the germline ends. The specimen sequenced was peripheral blood. The TCR sequence derives from a woman between 50 and 59 years old with acute or convalescent COVID-19. This sequence joins TRBV9 and TRBJ1-1; D call uncertain. DNA for the CDR3: TGTGCCAGCAGCGTAGCCATGAACACTGAAGCTTTCTTT. Amino acid sequence: CASSVAMNTEAFF.